Sequencing of this TCR beta chain was carried out in a study of shared clonotypes between healthy human individuals. Study-wide results and limits: Larger richness was generally estimated for naive than memory subsets.

Data came from immunoSEQ multiplex PCR; TCRdb stores just in-frame clones and leaves some out. The sample lists approximately 740,000 clones; approximately 79% were seen once. Germline V lookup: CDR1 KGHSH, CDR2 LQKENI. Trimming removed 2 bases from V and 4 bases from J; junction bases left unmatched: 8. The CDR3 sequence is 16 residues long. This clone was seen ten or more times. As yet, its antigen is unknown. The rearrangement uses TRBV18 and TRBJ2-3, with 8 bases identical to TRBD1. The sequencing sample was made of memory CD4+ T cells sorted from blood. Noted subset: CD45RA-negative fraction. The clonotype was recovered from a woman aged 25 to 39 in good health. CDR3 DNA: TGTGCCAGCTCACCAATCCTAGGACAGGGACCAGATACGCAGTATTTT. It is translated as CASSPILGQGPDTQYF.